The 27 T cell receptor beta chains listed next were all sequenced from one sample in a study of identical twins. MiXCR was run by TCRdb on the 5' RACE reads, yielding one entry per CDR3 protein. Counted here are 540,000 or so distinct CDR3 sequences, approximately 20% occurring once; the ten biggest clones make up about 0.5%. These same records also appear under a second study, on yellow fever vaccine responses in identical twins.

The sequenced material came from CD4+ T cells sorted from blood. These receptors came from a woman in her late teens or twenties in good health.

The rearrangement joins TRBV7-7 to TRBJ2-7; 10 bases map to TRBD2. After removal of 6 bases from V and 5 bases from J, the junction contained 10 bases not matched to a gene. CDR1 and CDR2 from the germline V gene are SSHAT and FNYEAQ (reference sequence). CDR3 length equals 15 residues. The DNA for the CDR3 is TGTGCCAGCAGATCCCCCGGGACTAGCGTCGACGAGCAGTACTTC. Translated: CASRSPGTSVDEQYF. Full variable domain (missing parts from reference TRBV7-7 and TRBJ2-7): GAGVSQSPRYKVTKRGQDVTLRCDPISSHATLYWYQQALGQGPEFLTYFNYEAQPDKSGLPSDRFSAERPEGSISTLTIQRTEQRDSAMYRCASRSPGTSVDEQYFGPGTRLTVT.

V and J are TRBV18 and TRBJ1-2; D is uncertain. The CDR3 is 14 amino acids. CDR1 is KGHSH, CDR2 LQKENI, per germline. V gave up 4 bases and J gave up 6 bases, with 15 bases separating them. The CDR3 spells CASSLEGERHGYTF. The CDR3 nucleotides read TGTGCCAGCTCACTCGAGGGCGAAAGGCATGGCTACACCTTC.

This clonotype has more than one count but fewer than ten. The chain uses TRBV28 and TRBJ2-3; possible D gene TRBD2, 5 bases. The length of the CDR3 is 14 residues. Germline lookup yields CDR1 MDHEN and CDR2 SYDVKM. Trimming left V 5 bases short and J 1 base short, with 10 bases between. Here the CDR3 DNA reads TGTGCCAGCAGTCGCGGGCAACGCACAGATACGCAGTATTTT. Amino acids: CASSRGQRTDTQYF.

The genes are TRBV29-1 and TRBJ2-5; no firm D call. Trimming took off 6 bases at V and 5 bases at J, with 19 bases between the two ends. The germline CDR1 and CDR2 sequences are SQVTM and ANQGSEA. This CDR3 has 14 amino acids. The CDR3 spells CSVNRVGIVETQYF. DNA of the CDR3: TGCAGCGTCAACCGAGTGGGGATAGTGGAGACCCAGTACTTC.

This clonotype turned up a few times. This chain joins TRBV6-5 and TRBJ2-2; D remains unclear. Germline V gene data show CDR1 as MNHEY and CDR2 as SVGAGI. The CDR3 contains 12 residues. With 7 bases removed from V and 5 bases from J, the gap between germline ends came to 8 bases. This chain's CDR3 is CASTPRTGELFF. The CDR3 coding sequence is TGTGCCAGCACCCCGAGAACCGGGGAGCTGTTTTTT.

J is TRBJ1-1 and V is TRBV3-1, with 7 nucleotides matching TRBD1. There are 14 residues in the CDR3. Looked up from germline, CDR1 is LGHDT and CDR2 is YNNKEL (reference sequence). With 6 bases clipped from V and 4 bases from J, the junction kept 8 bases outside the gene matches. CDR3 DNA sequence: TGTGCCAGCAGACTAGGGGCAGGGGGCACTGAAGCTTTCTTT. Its protein product is CASRLGAGGTEAFF.

This clonotype was observed a handful of times. This chain uses TRBV6-1 with TRBJ1-6; 7 bases line up with TRBD1. The V gene end was trimmed by 6 bases and the J gene end by 13 bases; junction bases not matched to a gene: 15. Germline V CDR1 and CDR2: MNHNS, SASEGT. CDR3 length equals 15 residues. CDR3 in amino acids: CASSPTTGRIIPLHF. The CDR3 nucleotides read TGTGCCAGCAGCCCGACGACAGGGCGGATTATTCCCCTCCACTTT.

V is TRBV12-3 or TRBV12-4 and J is TRBJ1-3, with D hard to call. The length of the CDR3 is 15 residues. Trimming cost V 3 bases and J 2 bases, with 11 bases left between them. Here the CDR3 reads CASSFSPGTGNTIYF. The CDR3 nucleotides read TGTGCCAGCAGTTTTTCCCCCGGAACTGGAAACACCATATATTTT.

The chain employs TRBV5-1 and TRBJ2-7; D uncertain. Germline assignment: CDR1 SGHRS and CDR2 YFSETQ. The CDR3 length is 14 residues. The V and J ends lost 0 bases and 5 bases respectively, with 12 bases between them. The CDR3 nucleotides are TGCGCCAGCAGCTTGGCCCGGCTCGGAGACGAGCAGTACTTC. Translation gives CASSLARLGDEQYF.

This clonotype was seen at least ten times. The V gene is TRBV10-3, the J gene TRBJ2-7; no reliable D call. V lost 3 bases and J lost 3, with 12 bases in between. CDR1 and CDR2 (germline): ENHRY, SYGVKD. The CDR3 runs 14 residues. The CDR3 region is CAISERTEYYEQYF. In nucleotides, the CDR3 is TGTGCCATCAGTGAAAGGACGGAATACTACGAGCAGTACTTC.

This clonotype was counted only a few times. The gene calls are TRBV25-1 and TRBJ2-1, with D maybe TRBD2 (5 bases). The CDR3 covers 17 residues. Trimming pared 1 base from V and 0 bases from J, leaving 13 bases between. Germline V lookup: CDR1 MGHDK, CDR2 SYGVNS. CDR3 coding DNA: TGTGCCAGCAGTGAATCGCCCGGGGAGAGCTCCTACAATGAGCAGTTCTTC. Protein product: CASSESPGESSYNEQFF. The full variable domain, rest sourced from reference TRBV25-1 and TRBJ2-1, is EADIYQTPRYLVIGTGKKITLECSQTMGHDKMYWYQQDPGMELHLIHYSYGVNSTEKGDLSSESTVSRIRTEHFPLTLESARPSHTSQYLCASSESPGESSYNEQFFGPGTRLTVL.

This chain links TRBV28 with TRBJ2-1; D perhaps matches TRBD1 (5 bases). The CDR3 runs to 14 residues. Germline CDR1 is MDHEN and CDR2 is SYDVKM. Between the trimmed V and J ends, which lost 8 bases and 7 bases, there was a span of 18 bases. Here the CDR3 reads CASLIGGARNEQFF. The CDR3 DNA reads TGTGCCAGCCTAATCGGTGGGGCGAGGAATGAGCAGTTCTTC.

This clonotype was seen a few times. CDR3 sequence (DNA): TGTGCCAGCTCACCGAAGGGACAGGGGTTTCATGAGCAGTTCTTC. It is translated as CASSPKGQGFHEQFF. V gene TRBV18 combines with J gene TRBJ2-1; TRBD1 matches at 10 bases. V lost 3 bases, J lost 8 bases, and 7 bases stayed unmatched. The CDR3 sequence is 15 residues long. Germline V gives CDR1 KGHSH, CDR2 LQKENI.

The chain links TRBV6-5 to TRBJ2-2; TRBD1 is a possible D gene (5 bases). This CDR3 contains 15 residues. V lost 4 bases to trimming and J lost 4 bases, with 13 bases between them. Germline assignment: CDR1 MNHEY and CDR2 SVGAGI. In DNA form, the CDR3 reads TGTGCCAGCAGTTCCCAGGGAAAGGGCACCGGGGAGCTGTTTTTT. This translates into CASSSQGKGTGELFF.

This clonotype was detected ten times or more. The chain recombines TRBV12-3 or TRBV12-4 with TRBJ1-5; 8 positions match TRBD1. The CDR3 runs 13 residues. V shed 6 bases and J 2 bases; nucleotides not matched to a gene: 0. DNA for the CDR3: TGTGCCAGCAGACAGGGGGGCAATCAGCCCCAGCATTTT. Its translation: CASRQGGNQPQHF.

V and J are TRBV28 and TRBJ1-1; D unclear. Germline V lookup: CDR1 MDHEN, CDR2 SYDVKM. CDR3 length equals 14 residues. Trimming pared 4 bases from V and 1 base from J, leaving 10 bases between. The CDR3 loop is CASSSYDPNTEAFF. The CDR3 region has the DNA TGTGCCAGCAGTTCCTACGACCCGAACACTGAAGCTTTCTTT.

The sample holds a few counts of this clonotype. The V gene is TRBV6-6, the J gene TRBJ1-1; D gene uncertain. CDR3 size: 13 residues. V shed 2 bases and J shed 1 base, with 5 bases lying between them. Germline loops: CDR1 MNHNY, CDR2 SVGAGI (reference sequence). The CDR3 loop reads CASSYHGNTEAFF. In DNA, the CDR3 is TGTGCCAGCAGTTACCACGGGAACACTGAAGCTTTCTTT.

This clonotype was picked up a small number of times. The chain carries TRBV7-9 and TRBJ1-2; 7 positions agree with TRBD1. This CDR3 has 17 amino acids. CDR1 and CDR2 from the germline V gene are SEHNR and FQNEAQ (reference sequence). V shed 5 bases and J 6 bases; nucleotides not matched to a gene: 18. As DNA, the CDR3 is TGTGCCAGCAGCCACCCCACCGGAGGGGGCGCCAGTAATGGCTACACCTTC. Its translation is CASSHPTGGGASNGYTF.

The chain carries TRBV21-1 and TRBJ2-1; the D call TRBD2 from the table was never checked on the DNA. TRBV21-1 is assigned pseudogene status. This CDR3 has 17 residues. CDR3 in DNA: TGTGCCAGCAGCAAAAGGAGGTCTAGCGGGAACTACAATGAGCAGTTCTTC. Residues: CASSKRRSSGNYNEQFF.

The chain couples TRBV6-5 to TRBJ2-6; no reliable D call. CDR3 length equals 14 residues. Germline assignment: CDR1 MNHEY and CDR2 SVGAGI. V lost 3 bases and J lost 1, with 4 bases in between. CDR3 residues: CASSYGSGANVLTF. The CDR3 DNA reads as TGTGCCAGCAGTTATGGTTCTGGGGCCAACGTCCTGACTTTC.

V and J are TRBV27 and TRBJ2-7; 7 bases line up with TRBD2. Germline assignment: CDR1 MNHEY and CDR2 SMNVEV (reference sequence). After removal of 8 bases from V and 0 bases from J, the junction contained 10 bases not matched to a gene. CDR3 length: 15 amino acids. In DNA, the CDR3 is TGTGCCAGCCGGGACTTGGCTAGCGGCTCCTACGAGCAGTACTTC. This gives the protein CASRDLASGSYEQYF.

This rearrangement joins TRBV4-1 to TRBJ1-2; TRBD1 agrees at 10 bases. The CDR3 is 15 amino acids. Germline loops: CDR1 MGHRA, CDR2 YSYEKL. Trimming at V came to 1 base and at J to 7 bases, leaving 6 bases not matched to a gene. The CDR3 region has the DNA TGCGCCAGCAGCCAAGGGGGACAGGGGTTGGGTGGCTACACCTTC. Its protein product is CASSQGGQGLGGYTF.

The rearrangement uses TRBV4-1 and TRBJ2-4, with a tentative D call TRBD1 (5 bases). Germline V gene sequence: CDR1 MGHRA, CDR2 YSYEKL. Trimming stripped 2 bases from V and 1 base from J, with 15 bases between. This CDR3 is built from 17 residues. The CDR3 DNA sequence: TGCGCCAGCAGCCAACCAACAGGCCCTGGGGCCAAAAACATTCAGTACTTC. Translated, it gives CASSQPTGPGAKNIQYF.

The genes are TRBV10-3 and TRBJ2-1; 8 bases match TRBD2. Germline V gene data show CDR1 as ENHRY and CDR2 as SYGVKD. The ends lost 4 bases at V and 1 base at J; junction bases unmatched: 6. The CDR3 has 16 residues. CDR3 nucleotides: TGTGCCATCAGTGTTTCGGCTAGCGGGTCCTACAATGAGCAGTTCTTC. Its translation: CAISVSASGSYNEQFF.

The V gene is TRBV11-2, the J gene TRBJ2-3; 12 bases align to TRBD2. The junction had 18 bases not matched to a gene; V was cut back by 5 bases and J by 9 bases. Germline lookup yields CDR1 SGHAT and CDR2 FQNNGV. The CDR3 has 18 amino acids. Written as DNA, the CDR3 is TGTGCCAGCAGCGCCTCCGGTTTCGGACTAGCGGGGAGTGGGACGCAGTATTTT. Amino acid sequence: CASSASGFGLAGSGTQYF.

This clonotype was recorded a few times. This chain connects TRBV19 to TRBJ2-1, with 7 bases that match TRBD1. The CDR3 spans 15 residues. CDR1 is LNHDA, CDR2 SQIVND, per germline (reference sequence). Unmatched junction bases numbered 8, after V lost 7 bases and J lost 2 bases. CDR3 sequence (DNA): TGTGCCAGTACACTCGACAGGGACCCCTACAATGAGCAGTTCTTC. Translation gives CASTLDRDPYNEQFF. The full variable domain, with the rest looked up from reference TRBV19 and TRBJ2-1, is DGGITQSPKYLFRKEGQNVTLSCEQNLNHDAMYWYRQDPGQGLRLIYYSQIVNDFQKGDIAEGYSVSREKKESFPLTVTSAQKNPTAFYLCASTLDRDPYNEQFFGPGTRLTVL.

This clonotype showed up just a few times. The gene calls are TRBV12-3 or TRBV12-4 and TRBJ2-1; D ambiguous. Trimming left V 6 bases short and J 7 bases short, with 19 bases between. The CDR3 runs 15 residues. DNA for the CDR3: TGTGCCAGCAGAACCTCCGGCACCCTGTGGAATGAGCAGTTCTTC. Translated: CASRTSGTLWNEQFF.